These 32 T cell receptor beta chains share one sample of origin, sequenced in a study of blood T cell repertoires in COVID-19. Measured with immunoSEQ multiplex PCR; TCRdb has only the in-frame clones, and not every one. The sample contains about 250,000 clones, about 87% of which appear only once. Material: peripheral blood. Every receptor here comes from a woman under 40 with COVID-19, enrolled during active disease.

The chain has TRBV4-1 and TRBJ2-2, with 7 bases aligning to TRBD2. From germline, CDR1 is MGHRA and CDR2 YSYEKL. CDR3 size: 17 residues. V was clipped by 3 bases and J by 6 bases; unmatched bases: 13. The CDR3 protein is CASSQLAGVSDSGELFF. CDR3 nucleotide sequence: TGCGCCAGCAGCCAGCTCGCGGGGGTGTCCGATTCCGGGGAGCTGTTTTTT.

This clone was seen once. CDR3: CASSAGMGQPQHF. Here the CDR3 DNA reads TGTGCCAGCAGCGCAGGGATGGGGCAGCCCCAGCATTTT. V is TRBV7-2 and J is TRBJ1-5; D is possibly TRBD1 (5 bases). The CDR3 is 13 residues long. The germline V gene encodes CDR1 SGHTA and CDR2 FQGNSA. V gave up 5 bases and J gave up 7 bases, with 12 bases separating them. The full variable domain, completed using reference TRBV7-2 and TRBJ1-5, is GAGVSQSPSNKVTEKGKDVELRCDPISGHTALYWYRQSLGQGLEFLIYFQGNSAPDKSGLPSDRFSAERTGGSVSTLTIQRTQQEDSAVYLCASSAGMGQPQHFGDGTRLSIL.

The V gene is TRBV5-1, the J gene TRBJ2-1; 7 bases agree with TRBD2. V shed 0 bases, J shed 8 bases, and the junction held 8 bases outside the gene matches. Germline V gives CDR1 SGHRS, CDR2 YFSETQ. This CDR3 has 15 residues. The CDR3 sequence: CASSLGGGWTDEQFF. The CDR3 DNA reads TGCGCCAGCAGCTTGGGCGGGGGTTGGACCGATGAGCAGTTCTTC.

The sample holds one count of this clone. The DNA for the CDR3 is TGTGCCAGCAGCCGACGGACAGTGTCCTACGAGCAGTACTTC. Its translation: CASSRRTVSYEQYF. The V call is TRBV6-5, the J call TRBJ2-7; tentative D call: TRBD1 (6 bases). The germline V gene has CDR1 MNHEY and CDR2 SVGAGI. The CDR3 contains 14 residues. The V gene lost 6 bases and the J gene lost 1 base, with 13 bases spanning the gap.

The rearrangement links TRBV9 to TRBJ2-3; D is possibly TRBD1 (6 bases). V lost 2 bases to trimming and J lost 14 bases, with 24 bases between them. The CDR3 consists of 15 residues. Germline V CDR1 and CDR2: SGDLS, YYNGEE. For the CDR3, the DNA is TGTGCCAGCAGCGTTCGGACAGCTAGCACAGATTTGTTGTATTTT. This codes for CASSVRTASTDLLYF.

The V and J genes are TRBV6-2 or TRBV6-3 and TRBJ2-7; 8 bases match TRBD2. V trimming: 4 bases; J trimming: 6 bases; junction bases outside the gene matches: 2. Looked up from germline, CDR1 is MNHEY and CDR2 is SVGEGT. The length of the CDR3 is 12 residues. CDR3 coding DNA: TGTGCCAGCAGTTTGCTAGCGGGCGAGCAGTACGTC. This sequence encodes CASSLLAGEQYV.

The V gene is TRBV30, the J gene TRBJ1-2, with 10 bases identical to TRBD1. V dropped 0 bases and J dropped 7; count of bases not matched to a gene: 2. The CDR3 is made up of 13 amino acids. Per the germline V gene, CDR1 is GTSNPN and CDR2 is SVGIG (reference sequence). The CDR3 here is CAWSVGQGVGYTF. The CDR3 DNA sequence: TGTGCCTGGAGTGTCGGACAGGGGGTTGGCTACACCTTC.

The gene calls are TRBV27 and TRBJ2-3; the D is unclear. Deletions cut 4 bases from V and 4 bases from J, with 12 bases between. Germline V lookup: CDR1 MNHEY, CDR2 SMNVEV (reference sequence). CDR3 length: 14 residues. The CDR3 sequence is CASSSKGAADTQYF. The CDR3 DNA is TGTGCCAGCAGTTCAAAAGGAGCTGCAGATACGCAGTATTTT.

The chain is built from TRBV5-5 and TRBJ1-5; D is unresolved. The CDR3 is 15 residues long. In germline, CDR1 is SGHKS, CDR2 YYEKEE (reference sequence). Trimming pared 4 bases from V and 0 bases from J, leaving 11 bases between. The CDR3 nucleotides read TGTGCCAGCAGCCTCTATACCACTAGCAATCAGCCCCAGCATTTT. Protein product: CASSLYTTSNQPQHF.

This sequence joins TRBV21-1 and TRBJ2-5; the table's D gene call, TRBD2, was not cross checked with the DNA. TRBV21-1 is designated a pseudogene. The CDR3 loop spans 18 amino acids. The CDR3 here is CASSKIAGPLPGGETQYF. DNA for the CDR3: TGTGCCAGCAGCAAAATTGCTGGGCCTCTTCCGGGGGGGGAGACCCAGTACTTC.

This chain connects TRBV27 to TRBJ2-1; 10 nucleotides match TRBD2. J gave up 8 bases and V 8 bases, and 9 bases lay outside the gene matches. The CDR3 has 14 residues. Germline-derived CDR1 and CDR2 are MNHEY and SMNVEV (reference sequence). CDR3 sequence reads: CASSSSGRGDEQFF. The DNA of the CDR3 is TGTGCCAGCTCCTCTAGCGGGAGAGGGGATGAGCAGTTCTTC.

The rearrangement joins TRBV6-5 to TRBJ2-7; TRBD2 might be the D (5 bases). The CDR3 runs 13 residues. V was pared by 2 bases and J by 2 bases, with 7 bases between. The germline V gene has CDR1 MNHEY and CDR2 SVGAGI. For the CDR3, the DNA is TGTGCCAGCAGTTACCCCGGGACCTACGAGCAGTACTTC. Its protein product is CASSYPGTYEQYF.

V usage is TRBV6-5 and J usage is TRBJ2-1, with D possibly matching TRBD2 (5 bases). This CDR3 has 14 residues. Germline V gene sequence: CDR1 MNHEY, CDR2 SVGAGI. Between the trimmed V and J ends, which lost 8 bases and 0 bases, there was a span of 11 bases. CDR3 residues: CASRGYSSYNEQFF. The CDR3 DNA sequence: TGTGCCAGCCGGGGATACAGCTCCTACAATGAGCAGTTCTTC.

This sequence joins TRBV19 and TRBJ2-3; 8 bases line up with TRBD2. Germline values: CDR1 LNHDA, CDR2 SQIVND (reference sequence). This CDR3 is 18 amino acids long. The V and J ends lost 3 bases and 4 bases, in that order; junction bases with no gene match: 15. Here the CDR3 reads CASSIAGASGPHSDTQYF. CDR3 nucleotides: TGTGCCAGTAGTATCGCCGGGGCTAGCGGGCCACATTCAGATACGCAGTATTTT.

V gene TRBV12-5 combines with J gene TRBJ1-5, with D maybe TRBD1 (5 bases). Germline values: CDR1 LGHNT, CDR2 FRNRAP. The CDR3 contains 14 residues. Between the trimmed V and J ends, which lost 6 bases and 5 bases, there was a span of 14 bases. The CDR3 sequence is CASGQLQGYQPQHF. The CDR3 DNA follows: TGTGCTAGTGGCCAACTGCAGGGTTATCAGCCCCAGCATTTT.

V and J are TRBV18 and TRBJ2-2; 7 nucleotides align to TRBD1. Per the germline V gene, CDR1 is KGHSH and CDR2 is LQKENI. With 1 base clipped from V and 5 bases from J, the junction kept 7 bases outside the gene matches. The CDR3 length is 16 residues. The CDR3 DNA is TGTGCCAGCTCACCACGAGTAGACAGGGCAACCGGGGAGCTGTTTTTT. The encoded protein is CASSPRVDRATGELFF.

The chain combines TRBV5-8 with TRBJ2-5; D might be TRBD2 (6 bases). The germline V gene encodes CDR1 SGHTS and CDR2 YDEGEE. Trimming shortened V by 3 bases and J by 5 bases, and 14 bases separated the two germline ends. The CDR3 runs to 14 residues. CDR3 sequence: CASSSLRLDETQYF. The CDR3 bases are TGTGCCAGCAGCTCCCTCCGACTAGATGAGACCCAGTACTTC.

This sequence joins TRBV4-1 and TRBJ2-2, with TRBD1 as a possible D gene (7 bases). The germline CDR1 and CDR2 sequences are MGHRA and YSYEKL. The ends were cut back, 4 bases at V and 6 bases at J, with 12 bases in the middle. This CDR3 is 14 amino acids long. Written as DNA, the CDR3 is TGCGCCAGCAGCCGACCAGGGGGGTCCGGGGAGCTGTTTTTT. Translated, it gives CASSRPGGSGELFF.

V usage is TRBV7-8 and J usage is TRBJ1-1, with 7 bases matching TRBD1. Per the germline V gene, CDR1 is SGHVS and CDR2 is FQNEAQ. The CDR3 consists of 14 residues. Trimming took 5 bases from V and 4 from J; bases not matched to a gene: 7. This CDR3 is CASSQGQLSTEAFF. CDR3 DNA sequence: TGTGCCAGCAGCCAGGGACAGTTGAGCACTGAAGCTTTCTTT.

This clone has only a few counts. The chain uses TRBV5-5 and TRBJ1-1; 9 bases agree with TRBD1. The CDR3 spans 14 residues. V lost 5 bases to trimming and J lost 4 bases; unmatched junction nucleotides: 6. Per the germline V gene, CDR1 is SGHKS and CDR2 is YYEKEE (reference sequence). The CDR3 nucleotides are TGTGCCAGCAGGATCGAGACAGGGGGCACTGAAGCTTTCTTT. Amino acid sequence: CASRIETGGTEAFF.

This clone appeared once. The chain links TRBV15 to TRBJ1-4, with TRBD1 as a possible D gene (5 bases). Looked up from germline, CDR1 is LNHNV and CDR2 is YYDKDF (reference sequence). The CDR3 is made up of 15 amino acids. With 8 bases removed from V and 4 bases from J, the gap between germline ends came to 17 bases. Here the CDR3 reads CATGAGRQDNEKLFF. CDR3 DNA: TGTGCCACCGGGGCGGGGCGGCAGGATAATGAAAAACTGTTTTTT.

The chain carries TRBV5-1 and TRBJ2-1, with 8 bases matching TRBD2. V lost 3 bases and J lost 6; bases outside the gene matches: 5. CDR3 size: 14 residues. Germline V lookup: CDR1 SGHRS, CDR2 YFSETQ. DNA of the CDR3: TGCGCCAGCAGCTGGGAAGGGACTAGCAATGAGCAGTTCTTC. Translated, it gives CASSWEGTSNEQFF.

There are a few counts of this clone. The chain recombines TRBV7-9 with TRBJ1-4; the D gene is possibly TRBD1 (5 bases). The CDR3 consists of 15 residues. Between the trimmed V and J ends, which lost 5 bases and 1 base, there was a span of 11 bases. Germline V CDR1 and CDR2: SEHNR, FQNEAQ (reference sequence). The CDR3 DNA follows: TGTGCCAGCAGCGATAGCGGGGGAACTAATGAAAAACTGTTTTTT. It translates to CASSDSGGTNEKLFF.

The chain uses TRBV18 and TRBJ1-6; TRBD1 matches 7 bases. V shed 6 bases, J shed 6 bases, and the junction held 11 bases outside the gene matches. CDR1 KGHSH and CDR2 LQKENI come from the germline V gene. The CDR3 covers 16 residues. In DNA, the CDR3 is TGTGCCAGCTCTACATCCAGGACAGGACCTAATTCACCCCTCCACTTT. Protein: CASSTSRTGPNSPLHF.

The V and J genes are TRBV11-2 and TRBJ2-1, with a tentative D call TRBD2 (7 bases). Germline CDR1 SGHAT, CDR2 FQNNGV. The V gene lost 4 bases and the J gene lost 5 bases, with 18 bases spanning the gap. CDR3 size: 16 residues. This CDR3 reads CASSSTRGAFDNEQFF. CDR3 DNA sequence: TGTGCCAGCAGCTCCACTCGGGGGGCTTTCGACAATGAGCAGTTCTTC.

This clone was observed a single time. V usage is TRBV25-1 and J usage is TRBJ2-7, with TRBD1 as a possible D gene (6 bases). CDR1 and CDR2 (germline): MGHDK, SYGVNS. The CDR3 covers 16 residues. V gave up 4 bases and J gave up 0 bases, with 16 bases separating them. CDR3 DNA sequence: TGTGCCAGCAGTGGACCCCGGCAGGGGAGCTCCTACGAGCAGTACTTC. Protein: CASSGPRQGSSYEQYF.

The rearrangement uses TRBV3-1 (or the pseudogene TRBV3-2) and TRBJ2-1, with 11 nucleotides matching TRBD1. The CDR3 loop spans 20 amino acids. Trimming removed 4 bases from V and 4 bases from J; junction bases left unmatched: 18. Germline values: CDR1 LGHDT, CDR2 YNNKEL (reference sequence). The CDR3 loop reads CASSPGVQDRGRLVYNEQFF. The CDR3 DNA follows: TGTGCCAGCAGCCCCGGAGTTCAGGACAGGGGGCGCTTAGTGTACAATGAGCAGTTCTTC.

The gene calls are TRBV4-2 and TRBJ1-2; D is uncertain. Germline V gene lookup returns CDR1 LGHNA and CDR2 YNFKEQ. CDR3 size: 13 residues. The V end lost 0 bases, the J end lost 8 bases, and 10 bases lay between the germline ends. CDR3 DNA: TGTGCCAGCAGCCAAGACGGAGGATGGGGCTACACCTTC. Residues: CASSQDGGWGYTF.

Here the CDR3 DNA reads TGTGCCAGCAGTTCACAGACAGGGCCTAACTATGGCTACACCTTC. Translating it yields CASSSQTGPNYGYTF. The chain uses TRBV27 and TRBJ1-2; TRBD1 matches at 7 bases. Germline CDR1 reads MNHEY; CDR2 reads SMNVEV (reference sequence). After removal of 4 bases from V and 0 bases from J, the junction contained 5 bases not matched to a gene. The CDR3 is 15 residues long.

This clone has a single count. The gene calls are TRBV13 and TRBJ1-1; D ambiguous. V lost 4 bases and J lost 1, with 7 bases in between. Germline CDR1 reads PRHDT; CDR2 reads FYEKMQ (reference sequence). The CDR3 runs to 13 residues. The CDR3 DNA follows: TGTGCCAGCAGCTCCCGTAGGAACACTGAAGCTTTCTTT. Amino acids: CASSSRRNTEAFF.

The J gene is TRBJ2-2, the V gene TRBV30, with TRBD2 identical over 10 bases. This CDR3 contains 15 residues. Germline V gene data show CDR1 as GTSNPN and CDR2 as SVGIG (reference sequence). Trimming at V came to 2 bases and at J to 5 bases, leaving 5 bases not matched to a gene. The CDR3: CAWSPVAGGTGELFF. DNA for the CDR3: TGTGCCTGGAGTCCGGTAGCGGGAGGTACCGGGGAGCTGTTTTTT.

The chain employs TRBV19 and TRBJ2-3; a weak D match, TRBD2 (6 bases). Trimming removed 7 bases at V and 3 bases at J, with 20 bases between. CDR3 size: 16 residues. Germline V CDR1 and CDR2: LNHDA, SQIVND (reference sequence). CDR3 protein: CASKRRGFGGTDTQYF. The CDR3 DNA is TGTGCCAGTAAACGTCGAGGCTTCGGGGGTACAGATACGCAGTATTTT.